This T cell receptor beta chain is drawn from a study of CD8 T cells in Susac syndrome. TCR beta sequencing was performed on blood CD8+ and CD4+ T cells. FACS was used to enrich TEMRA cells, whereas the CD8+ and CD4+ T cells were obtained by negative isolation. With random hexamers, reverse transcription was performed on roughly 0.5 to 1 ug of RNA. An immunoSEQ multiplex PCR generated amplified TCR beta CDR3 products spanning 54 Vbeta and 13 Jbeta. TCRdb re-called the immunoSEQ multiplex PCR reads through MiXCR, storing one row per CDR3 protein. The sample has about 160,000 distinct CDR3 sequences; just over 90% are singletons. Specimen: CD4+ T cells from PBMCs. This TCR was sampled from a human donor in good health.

The CDR3 region is CASSRGGATSQETQYF. As DNA, the CDR3 is TGCGCCAGCAGTCGAGGCGGGGCGACCAGCCAAGAGACCCAGTACTTC. The rearrangement uses TRBV4-1 and TRBJ2-5; perhaps TRBD2 as D (6 bases). The CDR3 covers 16 residues. Germline CDR1 and CDR2: MGHRA and YSYEKL. Trimming shortened V by 6 bases and J by 1 base, and 18 bases separated the two germline ends.